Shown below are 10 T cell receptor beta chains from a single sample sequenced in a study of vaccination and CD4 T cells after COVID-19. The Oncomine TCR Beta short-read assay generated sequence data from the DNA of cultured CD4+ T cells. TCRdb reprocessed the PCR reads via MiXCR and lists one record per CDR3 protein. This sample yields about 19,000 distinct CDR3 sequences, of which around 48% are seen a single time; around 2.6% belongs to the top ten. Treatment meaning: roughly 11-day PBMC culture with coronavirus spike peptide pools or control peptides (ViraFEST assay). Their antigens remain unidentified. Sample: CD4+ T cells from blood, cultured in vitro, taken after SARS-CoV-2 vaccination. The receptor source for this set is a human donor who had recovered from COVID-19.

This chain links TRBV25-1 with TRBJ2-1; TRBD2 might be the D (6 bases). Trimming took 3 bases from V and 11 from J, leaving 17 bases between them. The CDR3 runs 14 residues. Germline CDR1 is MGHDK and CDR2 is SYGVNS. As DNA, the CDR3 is TGTGCCAGCAGTGATTCCGCGGAGGGATTAAAGCAGTTCTTC. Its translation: CASSDSAEGLKQFF.

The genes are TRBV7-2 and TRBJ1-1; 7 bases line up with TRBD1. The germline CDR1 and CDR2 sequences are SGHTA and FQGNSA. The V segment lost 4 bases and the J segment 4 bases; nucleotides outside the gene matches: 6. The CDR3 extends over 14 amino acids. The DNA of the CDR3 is TGTGCCAGCAGCTCCCCTTACAGGGGCACTGAAGCTTTCTTT. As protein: CASSSPYRGTEAFF.

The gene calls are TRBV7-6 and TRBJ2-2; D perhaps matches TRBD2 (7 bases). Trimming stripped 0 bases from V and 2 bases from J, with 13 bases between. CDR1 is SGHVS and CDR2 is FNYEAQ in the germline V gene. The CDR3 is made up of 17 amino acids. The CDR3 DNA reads TGTGCCAGCAGCTTAGCTTCGGGGGGCCTCAACACCGGGGAGCTGTTTTTT. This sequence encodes CASSLASGGLNTGELFF.

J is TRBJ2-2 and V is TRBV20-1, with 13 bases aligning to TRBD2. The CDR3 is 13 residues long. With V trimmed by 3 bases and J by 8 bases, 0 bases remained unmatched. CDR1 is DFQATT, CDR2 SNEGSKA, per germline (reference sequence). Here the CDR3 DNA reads TGCAGTGCTAGGGGACTAGCGGGGGGGGAGCTGTTTTTT. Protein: CSARGLAGGELFF.

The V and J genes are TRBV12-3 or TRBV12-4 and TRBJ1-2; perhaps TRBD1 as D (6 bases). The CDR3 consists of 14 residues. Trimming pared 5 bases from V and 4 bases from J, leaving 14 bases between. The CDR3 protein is CASSATEGGYGYTF. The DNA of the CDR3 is TGTGCCAGCAGTGCAACAGAGGGGGGCTATGGCTACACCTTC.

CDR3 amino acids: CASSVTSGGSNEQFF. In DNA form, the CDR3 reads TGTGCCAGCAGTGTGACTAGCGGGGGTTCCAATGAGCAGTTCTTC. The gene calls are TRBV28 and TRBJ2-1; 12 bases line up with TRBD2. The J segment lost 6 bases and the V segment lost 5 bases, leaving 5 bases of the junction unmatched. Germline CDR1 is MDHEN and CDR2 is SYDVKM. The CDR3 covers 15 residues.

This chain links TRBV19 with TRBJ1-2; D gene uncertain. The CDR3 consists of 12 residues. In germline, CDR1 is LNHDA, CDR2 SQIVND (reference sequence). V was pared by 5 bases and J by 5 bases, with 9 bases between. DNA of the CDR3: TGTGCCAGTAGTCTACCCGGATATGGCTACACCTTC. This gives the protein CASSLPGYGYTF. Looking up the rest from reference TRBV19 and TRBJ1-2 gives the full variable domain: DGGITQSPKYLFRKEGQNVTLSCEQNLNHDAMYWYRQDPGQGLRLIYYSQIVNDFQKGDIAEGYSVSREKKESFPLTVTSAQKNPTAFYLCASSLPGYGYTFGSGTRLTVV.

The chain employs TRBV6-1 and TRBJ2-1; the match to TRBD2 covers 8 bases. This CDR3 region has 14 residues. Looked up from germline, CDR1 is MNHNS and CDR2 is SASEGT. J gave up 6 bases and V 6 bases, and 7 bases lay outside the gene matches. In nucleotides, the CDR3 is TGTGCCAGCAGGCCGGGACTAGTGCGCAATGAGCAGTTCTTC. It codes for CASRPGLVRNEQFF.

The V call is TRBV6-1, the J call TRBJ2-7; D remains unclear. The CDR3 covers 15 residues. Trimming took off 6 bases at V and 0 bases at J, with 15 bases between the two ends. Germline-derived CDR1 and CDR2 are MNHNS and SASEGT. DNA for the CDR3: TGTGCCAGCAGCTCCCAGCCAGGCAGCTCCTACGAGCAGTACTTC. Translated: CASSSQPGSSYEQYF.

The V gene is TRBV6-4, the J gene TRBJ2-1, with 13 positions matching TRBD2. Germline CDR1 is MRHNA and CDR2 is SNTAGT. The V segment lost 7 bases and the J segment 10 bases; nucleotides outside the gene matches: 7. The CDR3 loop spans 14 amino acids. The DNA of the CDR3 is TGTGCCAGCACCCGGACTAGCGGGAGAGGGGAGCAGTTCTTC. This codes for CASTRTSGRGEQFF.